The 10 T cell receptor beta chains given below trace back to one sample, sequenced in a study of response to subunit inactivated influenza vaccine. TCRdb reprocessed the RT-PCR reads via MiXCR and lists one record per CDR3 protein. There are around 520,000 distinct CDR3 sequences in the sample; roughly 12% occur only once, and about 10% lies in the top ten. This sample comprised PBMCs from blood, obtained on the day of vaccination. Receptors were obtained from a middle-aged man who received an inactivated influenza vaccine.

At least ten counts were recorded for this clonotype. The V call is TRBV7-2, the J call TRBJ2-5; 11 positions agree with TRBD1. Germline V gene data show CDR1 as SGHTA and CDR2 as FQGNSA. The J segment lost 5 bases and the V segment lost 6 bases, leaving 8 bases of the junction unmatched. This CDR3 comprises 15 residues. The CDR3 reads CASREGQGAFETQYF. CDR3 DNA sequence: TGTGCCAGCAGGGAAGGACAGGGGGCTTTTGAGACCCAGTACTTC. The complete variable domain, with remaining parts taken from reference TRBV7-2 and TRBJ2-5, reads GAGVSQSPSNKVTEKGKDVELRCDPISGHTALYWYRQSLGQGLEFLIYFQGNSAPDKSGLPSDRFSAERTGGSVSTLTIQRTQQEDSAVYLCASREGQGAFETQYFGPGTRLLVL.

The table lists this clonotype with a few counts. V and J are TRBV7-9 and TRBJ2-1; a weak D match, TRBD2 (6 bases). The V and J ends lost 6 bases and 6 bases respectively, with 9 bases between them. Per the germline V gene, CDR1 is SEHNR and CDR2 is FQNEAQ (reference sequence). The CDR3 runs 12 residues. The CDR3 DNA sequence: TGTGCCAGCAGGGAACTAGCCAATGAGCAGTTCTTC. This gives the protein CASRELANEQFF.

The V and J genes are TRBV20-1 and TRBJ2-7; tentatively, D is TRBD2 (5 bases). Per germline, CDR1 DFQATT and CDR2 SNEGSKA (reference sequence). With 4 bases removed from V and 3 bases from J, the gap between germline ends came to 13 bases. The CDR3 has 13 amino acids. CDR3 nucleotides: TGCAGTGCTACCTCACTAGACTACTACGAGCAGTACTTC. This codes for CSATSLDYYEQYF.

This clonotype was seen a few times. The chain is built from TRBV10-3 and TRBJ2-2, with 16 bases that match TRBD2. The CDR3 sequence is 20 residues long. The germline V gene has CDR1 ENHRY and CDR2 SYGVKD. V lost 3 bases and J lost 4; bases outside the gene matches: 11. The chain's CDR3 is CAISEEPGLAGGPSTGELFF. The DNA of the CDR3 is TGTGCCATCAGTGAAGAACCGGGACTAGCGGGAGGGCCATCCACCGGGGAGCTGTTTTTT.

This clonotype was recorded a few times. The V call is TRBV25-1, the J call TRBJ2-2, with 7 bases aligning to TRBD1. Germline V CDR1 and CDR2: MGHDK, SYGVNS. V dropped 8 bases and J dropped 0; count of bases not matched to a gene: 3. This CDR3 region has 14 residues. This CDR3 is CASQGQTNTGELFF. CDR3 nucleotides: TGTGCCAGCCAGGGACAGACGAACACCGGGGAGCTGTTTTTT.

This clonotype was seen only a few times. V usage is TRBV20-1 and J usage is TRBJ2-6; TRBD1 or TRBD2 may be the D gene (5 bases each). CDR1 DFQATT and CDR2 SNEGSKA come from the germline V gene (reference sequence). There are 18 residues in the CDR3. Trimming left V 5 bases short and J 0 bases short, with 20 bases between. CDR3 sequence reads: CSAGRGGRFNSGANVLTF. For the CDR3, the DNA is TGCAGTGCTGGCCGTGGGGGACGCTTCAACTCTGGGGCCAACGTCCTGACTTTC.

This clonotype was detected ten times or more. V usage is TRBV6-2 or TRBV6-3 and J usage is TRBJ1-1; D is unclear. The CDR3 runs 12 residues. Looked up from germline, CDR1 is MNHEY and CDR2 is SVGEGT. V was cut by 5 bases and J by 1 base, with 5 bases left in between. CDR3 protein: CASSLWNTEAFF. CDR3 nucleotide sequence: TGTGCCAGCAGTCTCTGGAACACTGAAGCTTTCTTT.

This chain links TRBV20-1 with TRBJ2-1; D possibly corresponds to TRBD2 (5 bases). This CDR3 is 12 amino acids long. The germline gives CDR1 DFQATT, CDR2 SNEGSKA (reference sequence). V was pared by 3 bases and J by 7 bases, with 10 bases between. The CDR3: CSASSGVNEQFF. The CDR3 DNA reads as TGCAGTGCTAGTTCCGGGGTTAATGAGCAGTTCTTC.

V usage is TRBV7-9 and J usage is TRBJ1-2; no definite D call. The CDR3 sequence is 11 residues long. CDR1 SEHNR and CDR2 FQNEAQ come from the germline V gene (reference sequence). V lost 3 bases to trimming and J lost 8 bases, with 7 bases between them. The CDR3 loop reads CASSFSAGYTF. CDR3 in DNA: TGTGCCAGCAGCTTTTCGGCAGGCTACACCTTC.

The chain uses TRBV7-6 and TRBJ1-2; 9 nucleotides align to TRBD1. Germline V gene data show CDR1 as SGHVS and CDR2 as FNYEAQ. The CDR3 extends over 16 amino acids. Trimming cost V 5 bases and J 8 bases; bases outside gene matches: 15. Written as DNA, the CDR3 is TGTGCCAGCAGCCCCAAGAGGACAGGGGCCCCTTCCGGCTACACCTTC. This translates into CASSPKRTGAPSGYTF.